This TCR beta chain was obtained from a study of spatial heterogeneity in lung cancer. Looked up from germline, CDR1 is KGHSH and CDR2 is LQKENI. The CDR3 has 18 residues. V gave up 1 base and J gave up 7 bases; unmatched junction bases: 17. Time point described: sample taken at primary tumor resection. The input material, whole RNA from tumor, nontumor lung or frozen PBMC, was sequenced unsorted. A single record per CDR3 protein comes from TCRdb applying MiXCR to the 5' RACE reads. The sample includes approximately 11,000 distinct CDR3 sequences, roughly 3.9% of them seen just once. In this sample, this clonotype is medium-sized (0.01 to 0.1%). This beta chain turned up in a library designed for alpha chains; as an off-target read, its abundance says little.

Sequencing was performed on normal lung tissue next to the tumor, taken at surgery. The clonotype originates from a male donor with early-stage non-small cell lung cancer. This chain connects TRBV18 to TRBJ1-1, with 8 nucleotides matching TRBD1. This chain's CDR3 is CASSPRALGGQGIGEAFF. The CDR3 bases are TGTGCCAGCTCACCACGAGCGTTAGGAGGACAGGGAATCGGTGAAGCTTTCTTT.